These 10 T cell receptor beta chains came from one sample sequenced in a study of T cells in Graves' hyperthyroidism and ophthalmopathy. Amplified TCR beta CDR3 regions came from RNA transcripts. When the TCR CDR3 underwent first-round RT-PCR, the HTBI primer set was used. TCRdb independently ran MiXCR on the multiplex PCR reads; one entry per CDR3 protein. The table shows about 210,000 distinct CDR3 sequences, with roughly 18% occurring only once. The sequenced sample consisted of blood. The receptors here all came from a man between 45 and 60 years old with Graves' hyperthyroidism.

This clonotype has more than one count but fewer than ten. A read error is possible here, since a much larger clone lies one base away. The chain has TRBV2 and TRBJ2-3; D is perhaps TRBD2 (6 bases). The germline gives CDR1 SNHLY, CDR2 FYNNEI. The CDR3 extends over 15 amino acids. This CDR3 reads CASRPTSLRTGTQYF. CDR3 coding DNA: TGTGCCAGCAGGCCGACTAGTCTGCGCACAGGTACGCAGTATTTT.

This clonotype was seen many times. V usage is TRBV7-2 and J usage is TRBJ2-3, with D maybe TRBD2 (6 bases). CDR1 SGHTA and CDR2 FQGNSA come from the germline V gene. The CDR3 consists of 15 residues. V was trimmed by 5 bases and J by 0 bases, leaving 12 bases between them. The CDR3 spells CASSQIAASTDTQYF. The CDR3 DNA reads as TGTGCCAGCAGCCAGATAGCGGCTAGCACAGATACGCAGTATTTT.

This chain links TRBV6-1 with TRBJ2-3; D gene uncertain. The V gene's germline CDR1 is MNHNS and CDR2 SASEGT. V was clipped by 1 base and J by 2 bases, with 13 bases between them. CDR3 length: 16 residues. The CDR3 bases are TGTGCCAGCAGTGAAGGGGTGGGCGCTTACACAGATACGCAGTATTTT. Residues: CASSEGVGAYTDTQYF.

In its sample, this clonotype was seen many times. The chain combines TRBV12-3 or TRBV12-4 with TRBJ1-5; D is unresolved. The CDR3 extends over 14 amino acids. The V end was cut by 1 base, the J end by 6 bases, with 10 bases between. CDR3 DNA: TGTGCCAGCAGTTTAGTAGGGTTTGGTCAGCCCCAGCATTTT. Amino acid sequence: CASSLVGFGQPQHF.

This clonotype has at least ten counts. This chain links TRBV3-1 with TRBJ2-7; 7 positions match TRBD2. Per the germline V gene, CDR1 is LGHDT and CDR2 is YNNKEL (reference sequence). This CDR3 comprises 15 residues. V lost 4 bases to trimming and J lost 6 bases; unmatched junction nucleotides: 12. In DNA form, the CDR3 reads TGTGCCAGCAGCCGGAGCGGGACCCTAGTTGGCGAGCAGTACTTC. Translation gives CASSRSGTLVGEQYF.

Ten or more counts support this clonotype. The gene calls are TRBV28 and TRBJ2-7, with TRBD1 matching over 11 bases. The CDR3 has 15 residues. Unmatched junction bases numbered 9, after V lost 5 bases and J lost 6 bases. Germline V CDR1 and CDR2: MDHEN, SYDVKM. CDR3 in DNA: TGTGCCAGCAGTAACCTCGGACAGGGGGCGACCGAGCAGTACTTC. This codes for CASSNLGQGATEQYF.

This clonotype was picked up a small number of times. This rearrangement joins TRBV30 to TRBJ2-2; D is perhaps TRBD2 (5 bases). V lost 4 bases and J 3 bases, leaving 15 bases between the germline ends. CDR3 length: 15 residues. The germline V gene has CDR1 GTSNPN and CDR2 SVGIG (reference sequence). The CDR3 protein is CAWTTRARDTGELFF. CDR3 sequence (DNA): TGTGCCTGGACCACGAGGGCCCGGGACACCGGGGAGCTGTTTTTT.

This clonotype was seen a few times. The rearrangement links TRBV5-5 to TRBJ2-5; the D is unclear. This CDR3 has 13 amino acids. CDR1 is SGHKS and CDR2 is YYEKEE in the germline V gene (reference sequence). V was cut by 1 base and J by 7 bases, with 11 bases left in between. CDR3 in amino acids: CASSLSSSGTQYF. DNA of the CDR3: TGTGCCAGCAGCTTGAGTTCTTCGGGGACCCAGTACTTC.

A few counts support this clonotype. This chain links TRBV5-6 with TRBJ1-4, with a tentative D call TRBD1 (6 bases). The CDR3 is 15 residues long. The V gene lost 3 bases and the J gene lost 8 bases, with 17 bases spanning the gap. The germline V gene has CDR1 SGHDT and CDR2 YYEEEE. The CDR3 is CASSSRPGEGEKLFF. The CDR3 nucleotides are TGTGCCAGCAGCTCGCGGCCAGGGGAGGGAGAAAAACTGTTTTTT.

This clonotype was counted many times. In DNA, the CDR3 is TGCGCCAGCAGCTGGAGCCGATTGGATACGCAGTATTTT. Its protein product is CASSWSRLDTQYF. The chain carries TRBV5-1 and TRBJ2-3; no reliable D call. The germline V and J ends were trimmed by 3 bases and 6 bases, with 11 bases remaining between them. The germline V gene encodes CDR1 SGHRS and CDR2 YFSETQ. The length of the CDR3 is 13 residues.